This T cell receptor (beta chain) was recovered during a study of T cells in women clearing cervical HPV infection. Study-level information: Case blood drawn at lesion detection; control blood after infection cleared. With HLA typing for only a few women, HLA confounding remains possible. Findings of the study overall: Cases carried less TRBV6-7 than controls: about 0.1% versus 0.15%.

Germline V gene sequence: CDR1 SNHLY, CDR2 FYNNEI. This CDR3 comprises 14 residues. Trimming removed 7 bases from V and 1 base from J, with 10 bases in between. All donors had a single incident cervical HPV16 infection, not prevalent. Generated by immunoSEQ multiplex PCR, the TCRdb table keeps only in-frame clones and is missing some. In total, the table holds about 30,000 clones. Regarding this clone: Its cognate antigen is unknown. Read coverage stops 3 residues before the CDR3 terminus; the germline J gene supplies the remainder.

V and J are TRBV2 and TRBJ2-2; D not certain. The sequencing input was blood buffy coat. The TCR sequence derives from a woman between 18 and 70 years old with a cervical HPV16 infection that either progressed to CIN3+ or cleared (not recorded which). Here the CDR3 reads CASKLAGNTGELFF. CDR3 DNA, as far as it was read: TGTGCCAGCAAGCTTGCCGGGAACACCGGGGAG.